This TCR beta chain was recovered during a study of OX40 agonist ivuxolimab in advanced cancers. Regarding the study in general: Ivuxolimab, which targeted the costimulatory receptor OX40 (CD134), was an agonistic, fully human IgG2 monoclonal antibody. Intravenous ivuxolimab was administered to patients every 2 weeks at six dose levels: 0.01, 0.1, 0.3, 1.5, 3 and 10 mg/kg. Patients were allowed to have had prior anti-PD-1, anti-PD-L1 or anti-CTLA-4 therapy, and roughly 40% of the dose-escalation patients had been treated with checkpoint inhibitors. The paper describes the monotherapy dose-escalation part (N ≈ 52 patients) of the phase I trial of ivuxolimab. Partial responses occurred in three dose-escalation patients: two with cutaneous melanoma and one with hepatocellular carcinoma. In the dose-escalation cohort, 82.7% of patients were male, and the mean age was approximately 60 years, with a range of roughly 20 to 80. Peripheral TCRbeta sequencing was intended to test whether TCR sequence diversity was altered and clonal T-cell expansion was caused by ivuxolimab. Among the 52 dose-escalation patients, some 19 had hepatocellular carcinoma, around 15 melanoma, 9 renal cell carcinoma and 9 head and neck cancer.

For sequencing of the TCRbeta CDR3 region, genomic DNA was extracted from the sorted cells. TCRbeta CDR3 regions were sequenced using the immunoSEQ Assay. Imported from immuneACCESS, the table was reduced by TCRdb to in-frame sequences with V and J called. These copies leave out some clones; in studies compared against another copy, an unresolved V gene accounts for under half, and the cause of the remainder is not known. The sample table lists roughly 48,000 clones, 79% of them with a count of one. The ten largest clones represent about 2.1% of the sample. The trial excluded patients who had a history of autoimmune disease or were on systemic immunosuppression. Peripheral blood for TCR sequencing was collected from all dose cohorts at baseline, on cycle 4 day 1, and on cycle 7 day 1. The samples were drawn from a first-in-human, open-label, multicenter phase I dose-escalation trial of ivuxolimab. The trial enrolled adults with locally advanced or metastatic head and neck squamous cell, hepatocellular, melanoma or renal cell carcinoma. Before TCR sequencing, CD4+ T cells and CD8+ T cells were sorted from peripheral blood as separate populations.

The germline V gene gives CDR1 as SGHVS and CDR2 as FQNEAQ. The cysteine opens and the phenylalanine closes a CDR3 of 15 amino acids. Here the CDR3 DNA is all that survives: 45 bases in frame from base 1. Trimming at the junction amounts to 2 bases on V and 5 bases on J, and the germline ends lie 13 bases apart. Overall results and qualifications from the work: The antigen specificity of the peripheral T cells that underwent clonal expansion was not determined. On average, CD8+ T cells showed more expanded clones than CD4+ T cells after ivuxolimab. At doses of 0.1 to 3.0 mg/kg, clonal expansion of both CD4+ and CD8+ blood T cells was observed from baseline to week 6. Partial responders in the 0.1-3.0 mg/kg groups had among the lowest normalized peripheral clonal expansion, especially among CD8+ T cells. Low levels of normalized T-cell clonal expansion were also seen in some patients who did not respond.

About this clone itself: Its target antigen remains unknown. No base qualities exist here, and no much larger clone lies one base off it.

The source of this sequence is an adult with an advanced solid tumor such as melanoma, head and neck, liver or kidney cancer. The source was CD4+ or CD8+ T cells sorted from blood, collected in a trial of the OX40 agonist ivuxolimab. The sequence joins TRBV7-8 to TRBJ1-5, with the D gene not clear enough to name. CDR3 loop: CASSLNVDRDQPQHF. The sequenced DNA: TGTGCCAGCAGCTTAAACGTGGATCGGGATCAGCCCCAGCATTTT. Beyond the CDR3, the reference TRBV7-8 and TRBJ1-5 genes provide the residues; the full variable domain reads: GAGVSQSPRYKVAKRGQDVALRCDPISGHVSLFWYQQALGQGPEFLTYFQNEAQLDKSGLPSDRFFAERPEGSVSTLKIQRTQQEDSAVYLCASSLNVDRDQPQHFGDGTRLSIL.